This T cell receptor beta chain was captured in a study of CD8+CD57+ T cells in acquired aplastic anemia. This clonotype has only one observation. There are 15 residues in the CDR3. V was cut by 10 bases and J by 4 bases, with 22 bases left in between. Germline loops: CDR1 MNHNS, CDR2 SASEGT. Both TCR beta VDJ combination and CDR3 sequence profiling were carried out. Genomic DNA was the template for this profiling. From the reads, TCRdb called clonotypes with MiXCR, one entry per CDR3 protein. This table holds hundreds of thousands of distinct CDR3 sequences, 60% to 80% found once. The sequencing input was sorted CD4+, CD8+, or CD8+CD57+ T cells (not recorded which) from PBMCs. V is TRBV6-1 and J is TRBJ1-2; maybe TRBD1 (5 bases). The source is a human donor in good health, serving as a control. CDR3 DNA sequence: TGTGCCATCAAAACTGCAAGGGGATCTCTCTATGGCTACACCTTC. This codes for CAIKTARGSLYGYTF.